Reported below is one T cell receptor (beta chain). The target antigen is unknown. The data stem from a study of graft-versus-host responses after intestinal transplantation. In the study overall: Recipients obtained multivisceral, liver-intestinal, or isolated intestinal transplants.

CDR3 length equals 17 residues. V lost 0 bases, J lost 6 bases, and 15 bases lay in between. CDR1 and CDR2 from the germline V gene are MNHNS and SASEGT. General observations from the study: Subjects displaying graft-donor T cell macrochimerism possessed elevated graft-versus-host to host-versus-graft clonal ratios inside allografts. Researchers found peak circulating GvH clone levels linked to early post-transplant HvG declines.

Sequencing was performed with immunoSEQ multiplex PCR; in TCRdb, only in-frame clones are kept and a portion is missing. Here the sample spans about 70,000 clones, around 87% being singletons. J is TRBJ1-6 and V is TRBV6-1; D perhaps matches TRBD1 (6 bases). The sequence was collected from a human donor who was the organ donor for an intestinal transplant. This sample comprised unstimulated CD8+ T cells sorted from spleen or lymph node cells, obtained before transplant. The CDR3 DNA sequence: TGTGCCAGCAGTGAAGCTTCAGGGGCTAATCCTAATTCACCCCTCCACTTT. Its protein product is CASSEASGANPNSPLHF.